Below, 28 T cell receptor beta chains from the same sample are listed, as sequenced in a study of blood T cell repertoires in COVID-19. TCRdb's table, derived via immunoSEQ multiplex PCR, lists solely in-frame clones and lacks some. Among some 80,000 clones listed, 86% were seen once. The sample consisted of peripheral blood. The receptors come from a human donor in a cohort sampled during active COVID-19.

The J gene is TRBJ1-3, the V gene TRBV5-1; D is unclear. V was cut by 4 bases and J by 4 bases, with 9 bases left in between. Per germline, CDR1 SGHRS and CDR2 YFSETQ. The CDR3 length is 13 residues. The CDR3 sequence is CASSPTEGNTIYF. The CDR3 DNA reads TGCGCCAGCAGCCCAACCGAGGGAAACACCATATATTTT. The full variable domain, completed using reference TRBV5-1 and TRBJ1-3, is KAGVTQTPRYLIKTRGQQVTLSCSPISGHRSVSWYQQTPGQGLQFLFEYFSETQRNKGNFPGRFSGRQFSNSRSEMNVSTLELGDSALYLCASSPTEGNTIYFGEGSWLTVV.

This sequence joins TRBV2 and TRBJ2-5, with TRBD1 identical over 7 bases. The CDR3 totals 15 residues. With 5 bases clipped from V and 1 base from J, the junction kept 7 bases outside the gene matches. In germline, CDR1 is SNHLY, CDR2 FYNNEI. In DNA form, the CDR3 reads TGTGCCAGCAGTAGACGGACAGGTATCCAAGAGACCCAGTACTTC. This sequence encodes CASSRRTGIQETQYF.

The CDR3 sequence: CASSLGTTNEKLFF. The CDR3 DNA follows: TGTGCCAGCAGCTTGGGTACAACTAATGAAAAACTGTTTTTT. This chain joins TRBV5-5 and TRBJ1-4; D is uncertain. The CDR3 contains 14 residues. CDR1 and CDR2 from the germline V gene are SGHKS and YYEKEE (reference sequence). The V and J ends lost 0 bases and 0 bases respectively, with 3 bases between them.

The chain links TRBV11-3 to TRBJ2-1; tentative D call: TRBD1 (6 bases). Trimming shortened V by 5 bases and J by 8 bases, and 22 bases separated the two germline ends. The CDR3 is made up of 16 amino acids. Germline V gene data show CDR1 as SGHNT and CDR2 as YENEEA. The CDR3 loop reads CASSHARDTGFDEQFF. DNA for the CDR3: TGTGCCAGCAGCCACGCCCGGGACACAGGTTTCGATGAGCAGTTCTTC.

The V and J genes are TRBV2 and TRBJ1-2, with a tentative D call TRBD1 (5 bases). The CDR3 runs 16 residues. Trimming removed 7 bases at V and 5 bases at J, with 23 bases between. Germline CDR1 reads SNHLY; CDR2 reads FYNNEI. The CDR3 reads CASILGVSSAPYGYTF. DNA for the CDR3: TGTGCCAGCATCCTAGGGGTGTCGTCCGCCCCATATGGCTACACCTTC.

This clone was detected only a few times. The V call is TRBV15, the J call TRBJ2-3, with 8 bases identical to TRBD2. CDR1 and CDR2 from the germline V gene are LNHNV and YYDKDF (reference sequence). The V and J ends lost 2 bases and 3 bases, in that order; junction bases with no gene match: 7. The CDR3 runs 16 residues. The CDR3 reads CATSRKSGSRTDTQYF. CDR3 coding DNA: TGTGCCACCAGCAGAAAAAGCGGGAGTCGTACAGATACGCAGTATTTT.

The chain couples TRBV30 to TRBJ2-2; TRBD2 might be the D (6 bases). CDR1 GTSNPN and CDR2 SVGIG come from the germline V gene (reference sequence). The ends were cut back, 5 bases at V and 4 bases at J, with 11 bases in the middle. The length of the CDR3 is 13 residues. CDR3 DNA sequence: TGTGCCTGGCAGGGACTCTTCACCGGGGAGCTGTTTTTT. Amino acids: CAWQGLFTGELFF. Full variable domain (outside the CDR3, taken from reference TRBV30 and TRBJ2-2): SQTIHQWPATLVQPVGSPLSLECTVEGTSNPNLYWYRQAAGRGLQLLFYSVGIGQISSEVPQNLSASRPQDRQFILSSKKLLLSDSGFYLCAWQGLFTGELFFGEGSRLTVL.

In this sample, this clone turned up once. The CDR3 loop is CASSPGTRQETQYF. In DNA, the CDR3 is TGTGCCAGCTCACCCGGGACAAGACAAGAGACCCAGTACTTC. The V call is TRBV18, the J call TRBJ2-5; tentatively, D is TRBD1 (6 bases). This CDR3 region has 14 residues. V gave up 3 bases and J gave up 2 bases, with 10 bases separating them. Germline lookup yields CDR1 KGHSH and CDR2 LQKENI.

CDR3 nucleotides: TGCGCCAGCAGCCCGGGGACAGGGGGTAGTCAGCCCCAGCATTTT. Translating it yields CASSPGTGGSQPQHF. The genes are TRBV5-1 and TRBJ1-5; the match to TRBD1 covers 11 bases. This CDR3 is 15 amino acids long. CDR1 is SGHRS, CDR2 YFSETQ, per germline. Germline trimming cut 4 bases from V and 6 bases from J; bases unmatched to any gene: 6. The variable domain in full, with the rest retrieved from reference TRBV5-1 and TRBJ1-5, is KAGVTQTPRYLIKTRGQQVTLSCSPISGHRSVSWYQQTPGQGLQFLFEYFSETQRNKGNFPGRFSGRQFSNSRSEMNVSTLELGDSALYLCASSPGTGGSQPQHFGDGTRLSIL.

The rearrangement links TRBV7-2 to TRBJ1-4; 8 bases fit TRBD1. This CDR3 region has 15 residues. The V gene's germline CDR1 is SGHTA and CDR2 FQGNSA. Losses at the gene ends were 2 bases for V and 8 bases for J; bases not matched to a gene: 7. The CDR3 reads CASSLSQGAYEKLFF. The CDR3 bases are TGTGCCAGCAGCTTATCGCAGGGGGCATACGAAAAACTGTTTTTT.

The rearrangement links TRBV6-2 or TRBV6-3 to TRBJ2-7; D possibly corresponds to TRBD1 (6 bases). Trimming took 6 bases from V and 6 from J, leaving 18 bases between them. Germline V gene sequence: CDR1 MNHEY, CDR2 SVGEGT. The CDR3 loop spans 14 amino acids. CDR3 sequence reads: CASSRGSRVVEQYF. The CDR3 DNA is TGTGCCAGCAGCAGGGGTTCCCGGGTCGTCGAGCAGTACTTC.

The CDR3 bases are TGTGCCAGCAGTTGGGGACAGGGCCGGGTTTCACCCCTCCACTTT. Protein product: CASSWGQGRVSPLHF. The chain recombines TRBV6-6 with TRBJ1-6; 9 bases are a match to TRBD1. Germline CDR1 is MNHNY and CDR2 is SVGAGI (reference sequence). J was trimmed by 9 bases and V by 4 bases; bases with no gene match: 7. There are 15 residues in the CDR3.

This chain links TRBV11-2 with TRBJ2-4; possibly TRBD1 for D (6 bases). V dropped 2 bases and J dropped 9 bases, with 11 bases sitting between them. The CDR3 consists of 13 residues. CDR1 and CDR2 from the germline V gene are SGHAT and FQNNGV. The CDR3 DNA is TGTGCCAGCAGCTTATATCCACAGGGCATTCAGTACTTC. This encodes CASSLYPQGIQYF.

The genes are TRBV5-8 and TRBJ1-5; D might be TRBD1 (6 bases). CDR1 and CDR2 from the germline V gene are SGHTS and YDEGEE. The CDR3 length is 15 residues. Trimming stripped 0 bases from V and 6 bases from J, with 13 bases between. The DNA for the CDR3 is TGTGCCAGCAGCTTGGTTCCAGGGGCAACTCAGCCCCAGCATTTT. Its translation: CASSLVPGATQPQHF.

The J gene is TRBJ2-5, the V gene TRBV4-1; 9 bases line up with TRBD1. The germline V gene has CDR1 MGHRA and CDR2 YSYEKL. CDR3 length: 15 residues. Trimming removed 0 bases from V and 7 bases from J; junction bases left unmatched: 6. This chain's CDR3 is CASSQDRGQGTTQYF. CDR3 nucleotides: TGCGCCAGCAGCCAAGATCGGGGACAGGGAACGACCCAGTACTTC.

The V and J genes are TRBV30 and TRBJ2-2, with 14 bases lining up with TRBD2. The germline V gene encodes CDR1 GTSNPN and CDR2 SVGIG (reference sequence). The CDR3 contains 16 residues. V gave up 5 bases and J gave up 4 bases; unmatched junction bases: 6. CDR3 sequence reads: CAWAEGLAGATGELFF. CDR3 nucleotides: TGTGCCTGGGCCGAGGGACTAGCGGGAGCCACCGGGGAGCTGTTTTTT.

This rearrangement joins TRBV5-6 to TRBJ1-6; TRBD1 aligns across 7 bases. The CDR3 consists of 19 residues. J gave up 0 bases and V 0 bases, and 9 bases lay outside the gene matches. The germline gives CDR1 SGHDT, CDR2 YYEEEE. The CDR3 region is CASSLAPGQFFSYNSPLHF. The CDR3 DNA reads TGTGCCAGCAGCTTGGCCCCGGGACAGTTTTTCTCCTATAATTCACCCCTCCACTTT.

CDR3 coding DNA: TGTGCCAGCTCACCAGGACAGGGTGGATCCTATGGCTACACCTTC. Its protein is CASSPGQGGSYGYTF. This chain links TRBV18 with TRBJ1-2; the match to TRBD1 covers 8 bases. Germline assignment: CDR1 KGHSH and CDR2 LQKENI. V shed 2 bases and J 4 bases; nucleotides not matched to a gene: 6. CDR3 length equals 15 residues.

This clone was recorded only once. The chain has TRBV9 and TRBJ2-5; 7 nucleotides agree with TRBD1. V was pared by 4 bases and J by 2 bases, with 8 bases of the junction left unmatched. Germline CDR1 is SGDLS and CDR2 is YYNGEE. This CDR3 is built from 15 residues. CDR3 DNA: TGTGCCAGCAGCCCCCACAGGGGACCTCAAGAGACCCAGTACTTC. This translates into CASSPHRGPQETQYF.

This chain joins TRBV3-1 (or the pseudogene TRBV3-2) and TRBJ1-2; D is undetermined. From germline, CDR1 is LGHDT and CDR2 YNNKEL (reference sequence). CDR3 size: 11 residues. Deletions cut 2 bases from V and 8 bases from J, with 6 bases between. DNA for the CDR3: TGTGCCAGCAGCCAATCCATGGGCTACACCTTC. Translating it yields CASSQSMGYTF.

This chain uses TRBV7-2 with TRBJ1-5; D gene ambiguous. V was trimmed by 1 base and J by 6 bases, leaving 19 bases between them. CDR3 length equals 17 residues. Germline assignment: CDR1 SGHTA and CDR2 FQGNSA. The CDR3 DNA sequence: TGTGCCAGCAGCTTAGTTCCTCGCAGGCTAGGAGGTCAGCCCCAGCATTTT. Protein sequence: CASSLVPRRLGGQPQHF.

The CDR3 nucleotides read TGTGCCAGCAGCCAAGTATTGGGCGGGAGGTCCCCGTGGAGAGATACGCAGTATTTT. It codes for CASSQVLGGRSPWRDTQYF. The genes are TRBV3-1 (or the pseudogene TRBV3-2) and TRBJ2-3, with 8 bases lining up with TRBD2. CDR1 and CDR2 from the germline V gene are LGHDT and YNNKEL (reference sequence). This CDR3 contains 19 residues. J was trimmed by 5 bases and V by 1 base; bases with no gene match: 17.

The J gene is TRBJ2-5, the V gene TRBV19, with D uncertain. The CDR3 spans 13 residues. The V gene's germline CDR1 is LNHDA and CDR2 SQIVND (reference sequence). V was cut by 1 base and J by 5 bases, with 8 bases left in between. Here the CDR3 reads CASSIVISETQYF. The CDR3 DNA follows: TGTGCCAGTAGTATAGTTATCTCGGAGACCCAGTACTTC.

The V call is TRBV7-2, the J call TRBJ2-2; 8 nucleotides line up with TRBD2. The junction had 6 bases not matched to a gene; V was cut back by 2 bases and J by 4 bases. CDR3 length equals 16 residues. Germline loops: CDR1 SGHTA, CDR2 FQGNSA. For the CDR3, the DNA is TGTGCCAGCAGCTTACATACGGGGGGGCTCACCGGGGAGCTGTTTTTT. Protein: CASSLHTGGLTGELFF.

The chain links TRBV7-9 to TRBJ1-5; TRBD1 aligns across 7 bases. V was pared by 5 bases and J by 0 bases, with 4 bases of the junction left unmatched. Germline loops: CDR1 SEHNR, CDR2 FQNEAQ (reference sequence). The length of the CDR3 is 15 residues. DNA of the CDR3: TGTGCCAGCAGCCCGACAGGGCATAGCAATCAGCCCCAGCATTTT. Translated: CASSPTGHSNQPQHF.

V is TRBV27 and J is TRBJ1-4; TRBD1 matches 8 bases. J was trimmed by 7 bases and V by 0 bases; bases with no gene match: 4. CDR3 length: 15 amino acids. Germline-derived CDR1 and CDR2 are MNHEY and SMNVEV (reference sequence). The CDR3 spells CASSLSPGGGEKLFF. In DNA form, the CDR3 reads TGTGCCAGCAGTTTATCCCCAGGGGGCGGTGAAAAACTGTTTTTT.

The chain recombines TRBV25-1 with TRBJ1-2; 10 bases fit TRBD1. The CDR3 has 14 amino acids. Looked up from germline, CDR1 is MGHDK and CDR2 is SYGVNS. V dropped 1 base and J dropped 6; count of bases not matched to a gene: 2. The chain's CDR3 is CASSEWDRGHGYTF. In nucleotides, the CDR3 is TGTGCCAGCAGTGAATGGGACAGGGGTCATGGCTACACCTTC.

The chain joins TRBV28 to TRBJ1-5; D is perhaps TRBD1 (6 bases). With 2 bases removed from V and 7 bases from J, the gap between germline ends came to 15 bases. Per germline, CDR1 MDHEN and CDR2 SYDVKM. This CDR3 contains 15 residues. The chain's CDR3 is CASSLGVGGGQPQHF. The CDR3 nucleotides read TGTGCCAGCAGTTTAGGGGTTGGGGGGGGCCAGCCCCAGCATTTT.